These 14 T cell receptor beta chains came from one sample sequenced in a study of OX40 agonist ivuxolimab in advanced cancers. The library was generated by the immunoSEQ multiplex PCR assay. TCRdb re-hosts the immuneACCESS table, in-frame sequences only. Its copies lack some clones; in the studies checked, an unresolved V gene accounts for under half of them, and the cause for the rest is not known. Here the sample has tens of thousands of clones; about 79% occur a single time. Roughly 1.1% of the sample is taken by the ten largest. Here the sequenced sample was CD4+ or CD8+ T cells sorted from blood, taken in a trial of the OX40 agonist ivuxolimab. The receptors shown here come from an adult with an advanced solid tumor such as melanoma, head and neck, liver or kidney cancer.

This chain links TRBV29-1 with TRBJ2-3, with D possibly called TRBD1 or TRBD2 (5 bases each). Germline V lookup: CDR1 SQVTM, CDR2 ANQGSEA. Trimming removed 5 bases from V and 0 bases from J, with 15 bases in between. The CDR3 has 15 residues. The DNA of the CDR3 is TGCAGCGTTCTAGGGACCGCGACTAGCACAGATACGCAGTATTTT. Protein sequence: CSVLGTATSTDTQYF.

The chain combines TRBV2 with TRBJ2-6; either TRBD1 or TRBD2 may fit D (5 bases each). Germline CDR1 is SNHLY and CDR2 is FYNNEI. The CDR3 is made up of 17 amino acids. Trimming left V 4 bases short and J 4 bases short, with 17 bases between. Here the CDR3 reads CASSAGTGVRGANVLTF. The CDR3 DNA reads as TGTGCCAGCAGTGCCGGGACCGGGGTTAGAGGGGCCAACGTCCTGACTTTC.

CDR3 sequence: CASSPGAAGATNEKLFF. For the CDR3, the DNA is TGCGCCAGCAGCCCGGGAGCAGCGGGAGCAACTAATGAAAAACTGTTTTTT. The genes are TRBV4-3 and TRBJ1-4; D ambiguous. Germline V gene sequence: CDR1 LGHNA, CDR2 YSLEER. CDR3 length: 17 residues. V shed 4 bases and J shed 0 bases, with 15 bases lying between them.

The genes are TRBV7-9 and TRBJ2-1, with a tentative D call TRBD1 (5 bases). This CDR3 contains 17 residues. Between the trimmed V and J ends, which lost 5 bases and 1 base, there was a span of 18 bases. CDR1 is SEHNR, CDR2 FQNEAQ, per germline (reference sequence). The CDR3 DNA is TGTGCCAGCAGCGCTCCTCCCAGGGCCAAATCCTACAATGAGCAGTTCTTC. Translating it yields CASSAPPRAKSYNEQFF. Looking up the rest from reference TRBV7-9 and TRBJ2-1 gives the full variable domain: DTGVSQNPRHKITKRGQNVTFRCDPISEHNRLYWYRQTLGQGPEFLTYFQNEAQLEKSRLLSDRFSAERPKGSFSTLEIQRTEQGDSAMYLCASSAPPRAKSYNEQFFGPGTRLTVL.

The V and J genes are TRBV14 and TRBJ1-6, with D possibly being TRBD1 (5 bases). In germline, CDR1 is SGHDN, CDR2 FVKESK. This CDR3 has 13 amino acids. V shed 4 bases and J shed 8 bases, with 9 bases lying between them. In nucleotides, the CDR3 is TGTGCCAGCAGCCCCAGGGCGGATTCACCCCTCCACTTT. Protein product: CASSPRADSPLHF. The variable domain in full, completed from reference TRBV14 and TRBJ1-6, reads EAGVTQFPSHSVIEKGQTVTLRCDPISGHDNLYWYRRVMGKEIKFLLHFVKESKQDESGMPNNRFLAERTGGTYSTLKVQPAELEDSGVYFCASSPRADSPLHFGNGTRLTVT.

The CDR3 DNA reads as TGTGCCAGCAGGTCGGGGGTACCTGAAGCTTTCTTT. Its translation is CASRSGVPEAFF. The rearrangement joins TRBV6-5 to TRBJ1-1; TRBD1 might be the D (5 bases). V was trimmed by 6 bases and J by 6 bases, leaving 11 bases between them. The CDR3 contains 12 residues. The germline CDR1 and CDR2 sequences are MNHEY and SVGAGI.

V and J are TRBV5-1 and TRBJ2-1; D might be TRBD1 (5 bases). CDR1 is SGHRS, CDR2 YFSETQ, per germline. V shed 4 bases and J shed 3 bases, with 8 bases lying between them. This CDR3 spans 13 amino acids. DNA for the CDR3: TGCGCCAGCAGCCAAGACAGCTACAATGAGCAGTTCTTC. It encodes CASSQDSYNEQFF.

This chain connects TRBV7-3 to TRBJ1-1; D remains unclear. This CDR3 contains 14 residues. Germline V gene sequence: CDR1 SGHTA, CDR2 FQGTGA. The V end was cut by 5 bases, the J end by 3 bases, with 13 bases between. Here the CDR3 reads CASSLSIGYTEAFF. The CDR3 DNA reads TGTGCCAGCAGCCTCTCGATCGGTTACACTGAAGCTTTCTTT. Full variable domain (remainder filled in from reference TRBV7-3 and TRBJ1-1): GAGVSQTPSNKVTEKGKYVELRCDPISGHTALYWYRQSLGQGPEFLIYFQGTGAADDSGLPNDRFFAVRPEGSVSTLKIQRTERGDSAVYLCASSLSIGYTEAFFGQGTRLTVV.

This sequence joins TRBV5-4 and TRBJ2-3; D ambiguous. The CDR3 runs to 11 residues. CDR1 and CDR2 (germline): SGHNT, YYREEE (reference sequence). V was cut by 7 bases and J by 2 bases, with 5 bases left in between. This chain's CDR3 is CASGATDTQYF. CDR3 DNA: TGTGCCAGCGGCGCCACAGATACGCAGTATTTT.

This chain joins TRBV18 and TRBJ2-7; 7 nucleotides agree with TRBD2. The length of the CDR3 is 11 residues. Losses at the gene ends were 6 bases for V and 6 bases for J; bases not matched to a gene: 2. Germline CDR1 reads KGHSH; CDR2 reads LQKENI. The CDR3 bases are TGTGCCAGCTCCGCTAGCGGCGAGCAGTACTTC. Translation gives CASSASGEQYF.

This clone was seen at least ten times. The gene calls are TRBV10-3 and TRBJ2-2; D might be TRBD1 or TRBD2, each matching 6 bases. CDR1 and CDR2 (germline): ENHRY, SYGVKD. The CDR3 is 14 amino acids. The V gene lost 8 bases and the J gene lost 0 bases, with 10 bases spanning the gap. The CDR3 here is CAIGGTPNTGELFF. CDR3 sequence (DNA): TGTGCCATCGGAGGGACACCGAACACCGGGGAGCTGTTTTTT.

The CDR3 DNA reads as TGTGCCAGCAGCTACAGGGGGACTGGAAACACCATATATTTT. Encoded protein: CASSYRGTGNTIYF. The chain links TRBV7-9 to TRBJ1-3; 8 bases fit TRBD1. The CDR3 covers 14 residues. The trim removed 4 bases at V and 2 bases at J, leaving 1 base unmatched. Per the germline V gene, CDR1 is SEHNR and CDR2 is FQNEAQ (reference sequence).

The chain has TRBV2 and TRBJ1-1; TRBD1 agrees at 7 bases. CDR1 is SNHLY and CDR2 is FYNNEI in the germline V gene. J lost 5 bases, V lost 5 bases, and 11 bases had no gene match. The CDR3 extends over 15 amino acids. This CDR3 is CASSPPHRGGTEAFF. CDR3 DNA sequence: TGTGCCAGCAGTCCCCCCCACAGGGGAGGGACTGAAGCTTTCTTT.

The chain couples TRBV4-1 to TRBJ1-2, with D perhaps TRBD1 (6 bases). Deletions cut 2 bases from V and 8 bases from J, with 18 bases between. This CDR3 region has 15 residues. The germline V gene encodes CDR1 MGHRA and CDR2 YSYEKL. In DNA form, the CDR3 reads TGCGCCAGCAGCCAACCTCCTGAGGGGGTGCGAGGCTACACCTTC. This encodes CASSQPPEGVRGYTF.